This T cell receptor (beta chain) was recovered during a study of control samples from healthy donors and cancer patients. Only in-frame clones appear in the TCRdb table, and some are missing; sequencing was by immunoSEQ multiplex PCR. The sample records 100,000 to 150,000 clones, less than 90% being singletons. V lost 3 bases to trimming and J lost 3 bases; unmatched junction nucleotides: 5. Per germline, CDR1 SQVTM and CDR2 ANQGSEA. This CDR3 spans 14 amino acids. The V call is TRBV29-1, the J call TRBJ2-1, with TRBD1 matching over 7 bases. The sequence derives from a man younger than 35 in good health. The specimen was blood. This CDR3 is CSVDTGENYNEQFF. The DNA of the CDR3 is TGCAGCGTTGATACAGGGGAGAACTACAATGAGCAGTTCTTC.